The 17 T cell receptor beta chains below were found in one sample sequenced in a study of blood T cell repertoires in COVID-19 (dated by TCRdb to about 2020). To prepare the library, the immunoSEQ multiplex PCR assay was applied. The table was pulled from immuneACCESS by TCRdb, which kept in-frame rearrangements only. Such tables lose some clones; where checked, under half of the loss comes from unresolved V genes, and the rest has no known cause. The sample has about 200,000 clones on record, about nine tenths of them singletons. The ten largest clones add up to nearly 0.55% of the sample. Material: peripheral blood. The source of these receptors is a man aged 45-60 years with acute or convalescent COVID-19.

V gene TRBV19 combines with J gene TRBJ2-3, with a possible D match to TRBD2 (5 bases). Trimming took 0 bases from V and 0 from J, leaving 13 bases between them. Germline V gives CDR1 LNHDA, CDR2 SQIVND (reference sequence). The length of the CDR3 is 17 residues. DNA of the CDR3: TGTGCCAGTAGTATAGATCGGGGATTCTCTAGCACAGATACGCAGTATTTT. Encoded protein: CASSIDRGFSSTDTQYF.

The table lists this clone with a few counts. J is TRBJ1-2 and V is TRBV28; D unclear. Trimming pared 4 bases from V and 7 bases from J, leaving 13 bases between. Germline assignment: CDR1 MDHEN and CDR2 SYDVKM. The CDR3 sequence is 13 residues long. The CDR3 sequence is CASSSGMGAGYTF. The CDR3 coding sequence is TGTGCCAGCAGTTCAGGAATGGGTGCTGGCTACACCTTC.

The chain has TRBV12-3 or TRBV12-4 and TRBJ2-7, with a possible D match to TRBD1 (5 bases). Trimming shortened V by 5 bases and J by 8 bases, and 16 bases separated the two germline ends. The CDR3 runs to 13 residues. As DNA, the CDR3 is TGTGCCAGCAGTCTTGACCAGGGAACTCAGCAGTACTTC. This sequence encodes CASSLDQGTQQYF.

The chain is built from TRBV6-2 or TRBV6-3 and TRBJ2-5; 11 nucleotides align to TRBD1. This CDR3 is 15 amino acids long. Germline CDR1 and CDR2: MNHEY and SVGEGT. Germline trimming cut 6 bases from V and 4 bases from J; bases unmatched to any gene: 7. In DNA form, the CDR3 reads TGTGCCAGCAGCCCGGACAGGGGGCGGCCAGAGACCCAGTACTTC. Residues: CASSPDRGRPETQYF.

V is TRBV20-1 and J is TRBJ1-1; no firm D call. The CDR3 is 11 amino acids. V shed 7 bases and J shed 5 bases, with 11 bases lying between them. Germline V gene data show CDR1 as DFQATT and CDR2 as SNEGSKA (reference sequence). DNA of the CDR3: TGCAGTGTCGAACAGTCGACTGAAGCTTTCTTT. Translated, it gives CSVEQSTEAFF.

This chain links TRBV6-5 with TRBJ1-1; tentatively, D is TRBD1 (5 bases). The V gene's germline CDR1 is MNHEY and CDR2 SVGAGI. Trimming removed 8 bases at V and 5 bases at J, with 18 bases between. The CDR3 extends over 14 amino acids. The CDR3 sequence is CASLTLGRLTEAFF. In DNA, the CDR3 is TGTGCCAGCCTTACGTTGGGGCGGCTAACTGAAGCTTTCTTT.

The gene calls are TRBV7-2 and TRBJ2-2; 8 positions match TRBD2. The CDR3 spans 16 residues. V gave up 5 bases and J gave up 2 bases; unmatched junction bases: 7. CDR1 is SGHTA, CDR2 FQGNSA, per germline. This CDR3 reads CASSPRGGQNTGELFF. The CDR3 nucleotides are TGTGCCAGCAGCCCACGGGGGGGCCAAAACACCGGGGAGCTGTTTTTT.

The V call is TRBV4-2, the J call TRBJ2-1, with 7 nucleotides matching TRBD1. Germline-derived CDR1 and CDR2 are LGHNA and YNFKEQ. This CDR3 has 16 residues. With 1 base clipped from V and 4 bases from J, the junction kept 7 bases outside the gene matches. The CDR3 DNA sequence: TGTGCCAGCAGCCAAGGGGGACAGACCTCTTACAATGAGCAGTTCTTC. Its protein is CASSQGGQTSYNEQFF.

The chain joins TRBV29-1 to TRBJ2-3; possibly TRBD2 for D (6 bases). The CDR3 contains 15 residues. V was trimmed by 7 bases and J by 0 bases, leaving 17 bases between them. The germline V gene has CDR1 SQVTM and CDR2 ANQGSEA. The CDR3 DNA reads TGCAGCGCCACCGGGACTTACATTAGCACAGATACGCAGTATTTT. It specifies CSATGTYISTDTQYF.

The V gene is TRBV27, the J gene TRBJ1-1; D gene unclear. The V and J ends lost 6 bases and 1 base respectively, with 9 bases between them. Per the germline V gene, CDR1 is MNHEY and CDR2 is SMNVEV (reference sequence). This CDR3 spans 13 amino acids. The CDR3 loop reads CASRVVGNTEAFF. The CDR3 nucleotides read TGTGCCAGCAGGGTCGTCGGGAACACTGAAGCTTTCTTT.

The gene calls are TRBV5-5 and TRBJ2-2, with D possibly matching TRBD1 (6 bases). The CDR3 is 16 residues long. CDR1 is SGHKS and CDR2 is YYEKEE in the germline V gene (reference sequence). The germline V and J ends were trimmed by 5 bases and 1 base, with 15 bases remaining between them. Here the CDR3 DNA reads TGTGCCAGCAGGAAGACGGGACATAGGAACACCGGGGAGCTGTTTTTT. Translation gives CASRKTGHRNTGELFF.

The V gene is TRBV18, the J gene TRBJ2-3; the D gene is possibly TRBD1 (6 bases). V lost 5 bases and J 0 bases, leaving 12 bases between the germline ends. Germline-derived CDR1 and CDR2 are KGHSH and LQKENI. CDR3 length equals 15 residues. The CDR3 region has the DNA TGTGCCAGCTCAAACAGGGTGCTTAGCACAGATACGCAGTATTTT. Translated, it gives CASSNRVLSTDTQYF. Full variable domain (rest looked up from reference TRBV18 and TRBJ2-3): NAGVMQNPRHLVRRRGQEARLRCSPMKGHSHVYWYRQLPEEGLKFMVYLQKENIIDESGMPKERFSAEFPKEGPSILRIQQVVRGDSAAYFCASSNRVLSTDTQYFGPGTRLTVL.

The chain couples TRBV28 to TRBJ1-5; D possibly corresponds to TRBD1 (5 bases). Germline CDR1 is MDHEN and CDR2 is SYDVKM. The CDR3 length is 19 residues. Trimming pared 2 bases from V and 6 bases from J, leaving 26 bases between. For the CDR3, the DNA is TGTGCCAGCAGTTTAGTGGGGATGAAAGAAGGGGTATGGGGTCAGCCCCAGCATTTT. Its protein product is CASSLVGMKEGVWGQPQHF. The full variable domain, rest sourced from reference TRBV28 and TRBJ1-5, is DVKVTQSSRYLVKRTGEKVFLECVQDMDHENMFWYRQDPGLGLRLIYFSYDVKMKEKGDIPEGYSVSREKKERFSLILESASTNQTSMYLCASSLVGMKEGVWGQPQHFGDGTRLSIL.

This chain joins TRBV28 and TRBJ1-5; maybe TRBD1 (5 bases). CDR1 and CDR2 (germline): MDHEN, SYDVKM. The ends were cut back, 10 bases at V and 7 bases at J, with 17 bases in the middle. CDR3 length: 13 residues. DNA for the CDR3: TGTGCCACCTCCCCCAGGGTTGGGCAGCCCCAGCATTTT. Amino acids: CATSPRVGQPQHF.

The CDR3 DNA sequence: TGTGCCAGCAGTGAGGGAGGTTACCAAGAGACCCAGTACTTC. It is translated as CASSEGGYQETQYF. The V gene is TRBV25-1, the J gene TRBJ2-5, with a weak D call TRBD2 (6 bases). The CDR3 extends over 14 amino acids. Germline V gene lookup returns CDR1 MGHDK and CDR2 SYGVNS. V was clipped by 3 bases and J by 0 bases, with 8 bases between them.

DNA for the CDR3: TGTGCCAGCAGCCAGGGTCACACTGAAGCTTTCTTT. As protein: CASSQGHTEAFF. V usage is TRBV21-1 and J usage is TRBJ1-1; the D call of TRBD1 is as the table states it, not checked on the DNA. TRBV21-1 corresponds to a pseudogene. CDR3 size: 12 residues.

The CDR3 is CASSRDSLWDTQYF. In DNA form, the CDR3 reads TGTGCCAGCTCCCGGGACAGCCTCTGGGATACGCAGTATTTT. The V gene is TRBV27, the J gene TRBJ2-3; 7 nucleotides agree with TRBD1. The V and J ends lost 8 bases and 6 bases, in that order; junction bases with no gene match: 11. Per the germline V gene, CDR1 is MNHEY and CDR2 is SMNVEV (reference sequence). The CDR3 has 14 residues.